These T cell receptor beta chains were read from a single sample in a study of T cell changes during pregnancy in multiple sclerosis. The protocol was immunoSEQ multiplex PCR, while the TCRdb copy is restricted to in-frame clones and leaves out a portion. The sample records about 40,000 clones, roughly nine tenths being singletons. Sample: CD4+ T cells from peripheral blood mononuclear cells, taken before pregnancy. Receptor source: a female donor with multiple sclerosis, enrolled in a pregnancy study. Both conserved end residues are part of each CDR3. A D gene is named only where the DNA matches it firmly. Size is stated for part of the rows, as once, few or many counts, or as a class when the clone is expanded.

clone_size d_call j_call v_call cdr3_length cdr3_aa cdr3_nt
- - TRBJ1-1 TRBV15 15 CATSARQALNTEAFF TGTGCCACCAGCGCCCGACAGGCCCTGAACACTGAAGCTTTCTTT
- - TRBJ2-1 TRBV11-3 16 CASSSGGQVANNEQFF TGTGCCAGCAGCTCAGGAGGCCAGGTGGCGAACAATGAGCAGTTCTTC
- TRBD1 TRBJ1-5 TRBV28 16 CASSLPSGQGMYPQHF TGTGCCAGCAGTTTGCCTTCGGGACAGGGTATGTATCCCCAGCATTTT
- - TRBJ2-5 TRBV9 14 CASSAPTEEETQYF TGTGCCAGCAGCGCTCCGACAGAGGAAGAGACCCAGTACTTC
- - TRBJ2-6 TRBV20-1 11 CSVMAANVLTF TGCAGTGTTATGGCCGCCAACGTCCTGACTTTC
- TRBD1 TRBJ2-7 TRBV18 16 CASSPWTGRSSYEQYF TGTGCCAGCTCACCCTGGACAGGGAGGTCCTCCTACGAGCAGTACTTC
- TRBD2 TRBJ2-2 TRBV5-1 16 CASSLTSGKLSGELFF TGCGCCAGCAGCTTGACTAGCGGGAAATTGAGCGGGGAGCTGTTTTTT
- TRBD1 TRBJ2-3 TRBV5-5 16 CASRRTGVPLPDTQYF TGTGCCAGCAGACGGACAGGGGTGCCTTTGCCAGATACGCAGTATTTT
- - TRBJ2-5 TRBV10-3 15 CAISESDGRRETQYF TGTGCCATCAGTGAGTCGGACGGGAGAAGGGAGACCCAGTACTTC
- TRBD2 TRBJ2-5 TRBV5-1 16 CASSPLAGGSQETQYF TGCGCCAGCAGCCCCCTAGCGGGAGGTTCTCAAGAGACCCAGTACTTC
- - TRBJ2-5 TRBV5-5 14 CASAFWQGLETQYF TGTGCCAGCGCCTTCTGGCAGGGCCTGGAGACCCAGTACTTC
- - TRBJ1-3 TRBV7-8 14 CASSLRGAGNTIYF TGTGCCAGCAGCTTACGGGGGGCTGGAAACACCATATATTTT
- TRBD1 TRBJ1-2 TRBV6-5 13 CASRADRLNGYTF TGTGCCAGCAGGGCGGACAGGTTAAATGGCTACACCTTC
- TRBD2 TRBJ2-1 TRBV2 15 CASSDLAGVGNEQFF TGTGCCAGCAGTGACCTAGCGGGAGTGGGCAATGAGCAGTTCTTC
- - TRBJ1-3 TRBV5-1 15 CASSLGADTGNTIYF TGCGCCAGCAGCTTAGGTGCCGACACTGGAAACACCATATATTTT
- - TRBJ2-3 TRBV5-1 14 CASSTSGFTDTQYF TGCGCCAGCAGCACCTCAGGGTTCACAGATACGCAGTATTTT
- - TRBJ2-1 TRBV18 17 CASSPPRGGAEYNEQFF TGTGCCAGCTCACCACCGAGGGGGGGAGCGGAATACAATGAGCAGTTCTTC
once - TRBJ2-2 TRBV7-2 13 CASSLDPVGELFF TGTGCCAGCAGCTTAGATCCAGTCGGGGAGCTGTTTTTT
- - TRBJ1-3 TRBV18 15 CASSPTGGSGNTIYF TGTGCCAGCTCACCAACGGGAGGCTCTGGAAACACCATATATTTT
- TRBD1 TRBJ2-4 TRBV2 16 CASSGGDRGPKNIQYF TGTGCCAGCAGTGGCGGAGACAGGGGGCCCAAAAACATTCAGTACTTC
- TRBD1 TRBJ1-5 TRBV6-5 15 CASSRDRGGNQPQHF TGTGCCAGCAGTCGAGACAGGGGTGGCAATCAGCCCCAGCATTTT
- TRBD2 TRBJ2-7 TRBV27 15 CASRGLAGGRNEQYF TGTGCCAGCCGTGGACTAGCGGGCGGTAGAAACGAGCAGTACTTC
- TRBD1 TRBJ1-5 TRBV6-6 14 CASSYGTGNQPQHF TGTGCCAGCAGTTACGGGACAGGGAATCAGCCCCAGCATTTT
- - TRBJ2-1 TRBV5-4 17 CASSLAQGTFSYNEQFF TGTGCCAGCAGCTTGGCACAGGGAACTTTCTCCTACAATGAGCAGTTCTTC
- - TRBJ2-3 TRBV6-5 14 CASRHRLAADTQYF TGTGCCAGCAGACACCGGCTAGCAGCAGATACGCAGTATTTT
- TRBD1 TRBJ2-1 TRBV6-5 15 CASSPRGGYYNEQFF TGTGCCAGCAGCCCCCGAGGGGGCTACTACAATGAGCAGTTCTTC
- - TRBJ2-7 TRBV15 14 CATSRKEVGVEQYF TGTGCCACCAGCAGAAAAGAGGTCGGGGTCGAGCAGTACTTC
- - TRBJ2-1 TRBV28 13 CASSLPPFDEQFF TGTGCCAGCAGTTTACCCCCGTTTGATGAGCAGTTCTTC
- - TRBJ2-3 TRBV5-1 16 CASSFYGSSDTDTQYF TGCGCCAGCAGCTTTTATGGTAGCTCCGACACAGATACGCAGTATTTT
- TRBD1 TRBJ2-1 TRBV4-1 16 CASSQVGTGSYNEQFF TGCGCCAGCAGCCAAGTCGGGACAGGATCCTACAATGAGCAGTTCTTC
- - TRBJ2-5 TRBV30 14 CAWSVGGNQETQYF TGTGCCTGGAGTGTTGGAGGCAATCAAGAGACCCAGTACTTC
- - TRBJ1-2 TRBV4-2 15 CASSQEAQDNYGYTF TGTGCCAGCAGCCAAGAGGCCCAGGATAACTATGGCTACACCTTC
once - TRBJ2-2 TRBV14 16 CASSQVTGWNTGELFF TGTGCCAGCAGCCAAGTTACCGGTTGGAACACCGGGGAGCTGTTTTTT
- TRBD1 TRBJ2-3 TRBV6-5 16 CASSLTGAKSTDTQYF TGTGCCAGCAGTTTGACAGGGGCCAAAAGCACAGATACGCAGTATTTT
- TRBD2 TRBJ2-1 TRBV19 16 CASRKGLAGEEDEQFF TGTGCCAGTAGGAAGGGACTAGCGGGAGAGGAGGATGAGCAGTTCTTC
once TRBD1 TRBJ2-1 TRBV6-4 15 CASGTGTGEYNEQFF TGTGCCAGCGGGACCGGGACAGGGGAATACAATGAGCAGTTCTTC
- - TRBJ2-3 TRBV7-2 15 CASSFTLNPGDTQYF TGTGCCAGCAGCTTCACTCTTAATCCCGGAGATACGCAGTATTTT
- - TRBJ2-3 TRBV5-4 14 CASSLEQSTDTQYF TGTGCCAGCAGCTTGGAACAGTCCACAGATACGCAGTATTTT
- - TRBJ1-2 TRBV15 15 CATSIDPQGQHGYTF TGTGCCACCAGCATCGACCCCCAGGGTCAACATGGCTACACCTTC
- TRBD2 TRBJ2-1 TRBV27 15 CATRDLTSGRSEQFF TGTGCCACCCGTGATCTGACTAGCGGGAGATCTGAGCAGTTCTTC
- TRBD2 TRBJ2-7 TRBV7-9 15 CASSSHGRKSYEQYF TGTGCCAGCAGTTCACACGGGAGGAAATCCTACGAGCAGTACTTC
- TRBD2 TRBJ2-1 TRBV5-1 17 CASSSVSGRLGDNEQFF TGCGCCAGCAGCTCCGTTAGCGGGAGGCTGGGGGATAATGAGCAGTTCTTC
once - TRBJ1-3 TRBV19 13 CASKTGYGNTIYF TGTGCCAGCAAGACAGGTTACGGAAACACCATATATTTT
- TRBD2 TRBJ2-7 TRBV7-2 18 CASSSSGTSGRPPYEQYF TGTGCCAGCAGCTCCTCCGGGACTAGCGGGAGACCCCCCTACGAGCAGTACTTC
once TRBD2 TRBJ2-1 TRBV30 14 CAWSAGLSYNEQFF TGTGCCTGGAGCGCGGGACTATCCTACAATGAGCAGTTCTTC
- TRBD2 TRBJ2-1 TRBV7-9 16 CASTLRGGGRDNEQFF TGTGCCAGCACCCTCCGCGGGGGGGGACGAGACAATGAGCAGTTCTTC
- - TRBJ2-5 TRBV28 16 CASNEGGAGVQETQYF TGTGCCAGCAACGAGGGGGGGGCCGGGGTCCAAGAGACCCAGTACTTC
- - TRBJ2-2 TRBV9 13 CASSVGGSGELFF TGTGCCAGCAGCGTAGGCGGGTCCGGGGAGCTGTTTTTT
- TRBD2 TRBJ2-3 TRBV10-3 16 CAISEISGRGTDTQYF TGTGCCATCAGTGAGATCAGCGGGAGAGGCACAGATACGCAGTATTTT
- - TRBJ2-7 TRBV7-2 17 CASSLAEGGASPYEQYF TGTGCCAGCAGCTTAGCTGAGGGAGGAGCCTCTCCCTACGAGCAGTACTTC
- - TRBJ1-3 TRBV27 16 CASSLSYEFSGNTIYF TGTGCCAGCAGTTTATCATACGAGTTCTCTGGAAACACCATATATTTT
- - TRBJ2-5 TRBV5-1 15 CASSPNPSDQETQYF TGCGCCAGCAGCCCCAACCCTAGCGATCAAGAGACCCAGTACTTC
- - TRBJ2-5 TRBV7-2 13 CASSLLVSKTQYF TGTGCCAGCAGCTTACTAGTGTCGAAGACCCAGTACTTC
- - TRBJ2-5 TRBV18 14 CASSPVGRGETQYF TGTGCCAGCTCACCGGTTGGGCGGGGAGAGACCCAGTACTTC
- TRBD1 TRBJ1-1 TRBV28 15 CASSSSTGGGTEAFF TGTGCCAGCAGTTCATCGACAGGGGGCGGCACTGAAGCTTTCTTT